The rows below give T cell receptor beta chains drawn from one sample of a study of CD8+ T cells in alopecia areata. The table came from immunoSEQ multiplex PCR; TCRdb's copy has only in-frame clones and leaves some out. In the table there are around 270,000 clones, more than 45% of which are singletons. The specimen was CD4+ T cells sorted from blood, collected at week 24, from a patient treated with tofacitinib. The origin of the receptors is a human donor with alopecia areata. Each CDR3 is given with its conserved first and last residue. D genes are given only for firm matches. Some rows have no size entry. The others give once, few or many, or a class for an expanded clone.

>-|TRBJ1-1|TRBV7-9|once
CASSSLGTPWRLEAFF
TGTGCCAGCAGCTCCCTCGGGACACCTTGGAGGCTTGAAGCTTTCTTT
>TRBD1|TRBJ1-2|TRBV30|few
CAWSQPMGQAYGYTF
TGTGCCTGGAGTCAACCCATGGGACAGGCCTATGGCTACACCTTC
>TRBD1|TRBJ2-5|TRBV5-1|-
CASSLAGTGIEETQYF
TGCGCCAGCAGCCTTGCCGGGACAGGGATCGAAGAGACCCAGTACTTC
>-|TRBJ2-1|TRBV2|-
CASTVQFF
TGTGCCAGCACCGTGCAGTTCTTC
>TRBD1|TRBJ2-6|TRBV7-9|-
CASRRTGSGANVLTF
TGTGCCAGCAGGCGGACAGGGTCTGGGGCCAACGTCCTGACTTTC
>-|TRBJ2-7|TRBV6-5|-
CASSYSTEQYF
TGTGCCAGCAGTTACTCCACCGAGCAGTACTTC
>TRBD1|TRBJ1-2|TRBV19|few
CATRIFGTGRGDYGYTF
TGTGCCACCCGCATCTTCGGGACAGGTCGCGGGGACTATGGCTACACCTTC
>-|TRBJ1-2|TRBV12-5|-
CASGQYRAAYGYTF
TGTGCTAGTGGGCAATACAGGGCCGCCTATGGCTACACCTTC
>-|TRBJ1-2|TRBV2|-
CASSEQAYGYTF
TGTGCCAGCAGTGAACAGGCCTATGGCTACACCTTC
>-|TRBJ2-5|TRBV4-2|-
CASSQDILQETQYF
TGTGCCAGCAGCCAAGATATACTACAAGAGACCCAGTACTTC
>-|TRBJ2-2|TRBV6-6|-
CASSLDGTGELFF
TGTGCCAGCAGCCTGGATGGTACCGGGGAGCTGTTTTTT
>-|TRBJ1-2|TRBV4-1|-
CASSQLVERQRPNYGYTF
TGCGCCAGCAGCCAGCTTGTGGAGCGACAGCGGCCCAACTATGGCTACACCTTC
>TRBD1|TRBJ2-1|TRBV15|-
CATSRDGGQGNEQFF
TGTGCCACCAGCAGAGATGGTGGACAGGGGAATGAGCAGTTCTTC
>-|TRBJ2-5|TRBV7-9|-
CASSLALDRYQETQYF
TGTGCCAGCAGCTTAGCGCTCGACCGGTACCAAGAGACCCAGTACTTC
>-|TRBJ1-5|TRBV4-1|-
CASSQDIWVSNQPQHF
TGCGCCAGCAGCCAAGATATATGGGTTAGCAATCAGCCCCAGCATTTT
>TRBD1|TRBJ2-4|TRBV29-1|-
CSVEGPGTGENIQYF
TGCAGCGTTGAAGGCCCCGGGACAGGGGAAAACATTCAGTACTTC
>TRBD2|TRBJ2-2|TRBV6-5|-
CASRRLAGDTGELFF
TGTGCCAGCAGACGTCTAGCGGGAGACACCGGGGAGCTGTTTTTT
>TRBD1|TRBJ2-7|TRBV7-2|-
CASSLAQGARYEQYF
TGTGCCAGCAGCTTAGCACAGGGGGCTCGGTACGAGCAGTACTTC
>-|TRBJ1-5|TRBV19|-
CASSNRSHWHF
TGTGCCAGTAGTAACCGGTCACATTGGCATTTT
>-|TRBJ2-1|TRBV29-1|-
CSVAILGSYNEQFF
TGCAGCGTGGCTATCTTAGGCTCCTACAATGAGCAGTTCTTC
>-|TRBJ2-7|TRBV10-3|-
CAISGVEDEQYF
TGTGCCATCAGCGGTGTGGAGGACGAGCAGTACTTC
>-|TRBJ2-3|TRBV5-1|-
CASSNAGQLVIADTQYF
TGCGCCAGCAGCAATGCAGGACAGCTCGTGATAGCAGATACGCAGTATTTT
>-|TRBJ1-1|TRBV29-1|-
CSALSQGRWAFF
TGCAGCGCCCTGAGTCAGGGGCGTTGGGCTTTCTTT
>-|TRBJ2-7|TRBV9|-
CASSPGAGSSYEQYF
TGTGCCAGCAGCCCGGGGGCCGGCAGTTCCTACGAGCAGTACTTC
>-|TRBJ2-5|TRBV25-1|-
CASSESGRGLETQYF
TGTGCCAGCAGTGAAAGCGGGCGAGGGCTAGAGACCCAGTACTTC
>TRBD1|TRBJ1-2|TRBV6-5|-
CASSYGDRVYGYTF
TGTGCCAGCAGTTACGGGGACAGGGTTTATGGCTACACCTTC
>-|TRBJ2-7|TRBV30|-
CASSPSKTYEQYF
TGTGCCTCCAGCCCCAGTAAAACCTACGAGCAGTACTTC
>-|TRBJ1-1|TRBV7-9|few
CASSLGLWAFF
TGTGCCAGCAGCTTAGGACTTTGGGCTTTCTTT
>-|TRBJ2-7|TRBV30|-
CAWSPQEGWPYEQYF
TGTGCCTGGAGCCCCCAGGAGGGGTGGCCCTACGAGCAGTACTTC
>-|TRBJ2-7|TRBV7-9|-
CASTSSWGTHEQYF
TGTGCCAGCACCTCTTCGTGGGGCACCCACGAGCAGTACTTC
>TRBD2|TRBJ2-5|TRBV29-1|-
CSAPGLALQETQYF
TGCAGCGCCCCGGGACTAGCACTACAAGAGACCCAGTACTTC
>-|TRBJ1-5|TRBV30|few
CAWSGDSNQPQHF
TGTGCCTGGAGTGGAGACAGCAATCAGCCCCAGCATTTT
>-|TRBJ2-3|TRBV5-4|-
CASSSDTQYF
TGTGCCAGCAGCTCAGATACGCAGTATTTT